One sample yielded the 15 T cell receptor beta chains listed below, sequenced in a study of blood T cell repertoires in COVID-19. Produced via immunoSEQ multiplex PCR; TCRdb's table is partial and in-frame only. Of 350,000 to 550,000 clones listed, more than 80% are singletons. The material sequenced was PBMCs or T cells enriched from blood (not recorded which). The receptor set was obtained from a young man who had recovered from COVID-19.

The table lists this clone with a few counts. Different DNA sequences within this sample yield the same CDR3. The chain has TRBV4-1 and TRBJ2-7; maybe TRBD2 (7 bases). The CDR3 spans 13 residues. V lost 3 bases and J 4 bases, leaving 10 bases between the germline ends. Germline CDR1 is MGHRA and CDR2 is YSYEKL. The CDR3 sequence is CASSQGGHYEQYF. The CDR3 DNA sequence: TGCGCCAGCAGCCAGGGGGGGCATTACGAGCAGTACTTC.

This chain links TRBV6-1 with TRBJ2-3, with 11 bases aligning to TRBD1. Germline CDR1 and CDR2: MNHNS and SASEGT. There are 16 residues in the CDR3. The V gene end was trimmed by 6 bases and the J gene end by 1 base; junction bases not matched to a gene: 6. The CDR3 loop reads CASSERTGGGTDTQYF. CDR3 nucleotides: TGTGCCAGCAGCGAACGGACAGGGGGCGGCACAGATACGCAGTATTTT.

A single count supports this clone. The CDR3 region is CASSLDRGRGGELFF. In DNA form, the CDR3 reads TGTGCCAGCAGCCTAGACAGGGGGCGCGGCGGGGAGCTGTTTTTT. The chain joins TRBV2 to TRBJ2-2; 10 nucleotides match TRBD1. J gave up 7 bases and V 6 bases, and 8 bases lay outside the gene matches. Germline V gene lookup returns CDR1 SNHLY and CDR2 FYNNEI. The CDR3 length is 15 residues.

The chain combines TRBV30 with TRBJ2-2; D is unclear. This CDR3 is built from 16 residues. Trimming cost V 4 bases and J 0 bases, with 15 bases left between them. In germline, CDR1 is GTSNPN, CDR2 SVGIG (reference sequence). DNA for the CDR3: TGTGCCTGGATGGGTAGAGGCTTTGCGAACACCGGGGAGCTGTTTTTT. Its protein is CAWMGRGFANTGELFF.

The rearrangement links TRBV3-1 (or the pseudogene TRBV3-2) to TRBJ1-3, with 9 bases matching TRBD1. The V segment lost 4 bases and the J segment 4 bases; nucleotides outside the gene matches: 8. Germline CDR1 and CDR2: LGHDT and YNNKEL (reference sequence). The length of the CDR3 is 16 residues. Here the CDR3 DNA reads TGTGCCAGCAGCCTTTACACCGGGACAGGGGGAAACACCATATATTTT. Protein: CASSLYTGTGGNTIYF.

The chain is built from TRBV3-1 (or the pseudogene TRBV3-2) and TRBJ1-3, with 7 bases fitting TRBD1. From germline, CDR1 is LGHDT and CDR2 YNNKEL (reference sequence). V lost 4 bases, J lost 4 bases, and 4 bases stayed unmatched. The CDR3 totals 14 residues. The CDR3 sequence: CASSPRTGGNTIYF. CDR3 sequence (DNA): TGTGCCAGCAGCCCCCGGACAGGCGGAAACACCATATATTTT.

The CDR3 DNA sequence: TGTGCCAGCAGCTTAGTTCTAGCGGGTCCCTACGAGCAGTACTTC. It codes for CASSLVLAGPYEQYF. V and J are TRBV11-2 and TRBJ2-7; 8 bases are a match to TRBD2. From germline, CDR1 is SGHAT and CDR2 FQNNGV. The CDR3 spans 15 residues. V dropped 1 base and J dropped 2; count of bases not matched to a gene: 4.

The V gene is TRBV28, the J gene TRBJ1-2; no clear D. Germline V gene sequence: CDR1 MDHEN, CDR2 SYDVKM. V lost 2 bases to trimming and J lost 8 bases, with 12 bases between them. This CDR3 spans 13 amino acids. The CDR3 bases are TGTGCCAGCAGTTTACCCCCCCCAGGAGGCTACACCTTC. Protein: CASSLPPPGGYTF.

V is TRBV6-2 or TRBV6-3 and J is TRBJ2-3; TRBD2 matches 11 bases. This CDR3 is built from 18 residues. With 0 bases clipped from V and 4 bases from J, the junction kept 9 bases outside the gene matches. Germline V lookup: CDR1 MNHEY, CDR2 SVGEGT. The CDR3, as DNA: TGTGCCAGCAGTTACTCGACGTTAGCGGGAGGGCCCCCAGATACGCAGTATTTT. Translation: CASSYSTLAGGPPDTQYF.

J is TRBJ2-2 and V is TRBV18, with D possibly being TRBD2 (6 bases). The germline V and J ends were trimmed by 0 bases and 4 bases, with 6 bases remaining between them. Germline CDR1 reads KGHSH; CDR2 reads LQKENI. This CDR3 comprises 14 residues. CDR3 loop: CASSPPGGTGELFF. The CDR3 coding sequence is TGTGCCAGCTCACCACCCGGGGGCACCGGGGAGCTGTTTTTT. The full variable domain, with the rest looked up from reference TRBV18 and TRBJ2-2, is NAGVMQNPRHLVRRRGQEARLRCSPMKGHSHVYWYRQLPEEGLKFMVYLQKENIIDESGMPKERFSAEFPKEGPSILRIQQVVRGDSAAYFCASSPPGGTGELFFGEGSRLTVL.

The CDR3 nucleotides are TGTGCCAGTAGTTTCCTCTCGGAGGGAGAGCAGTTCTTC. This encodes CASSFLSEGEQFF. The J gene is TRBJ2-1, the V gene TRBV19; a possible D gene is TRBD2 (6 bases). The germline V gene encodes CDR1 LNHDA and CDR2 SQIVND (reference sequence). The V end was cut by 5 bases, the J end by 10 bases, with 15 bases between. CDR3 size: 13 residues. Looking up the rest from reference TRBV19 and TRBJ2-1 gives the full variable domain: DGGITQSPKYLFRKEGQNVTLSCEQNLNHDAMYWYRQDPGQGLRLIYYSQIVNDFQKGDIAEGYSVSREKKESFPLTVTSAQKNPTAFYLCASSFLSEGEQFFGPGTRLTVL.

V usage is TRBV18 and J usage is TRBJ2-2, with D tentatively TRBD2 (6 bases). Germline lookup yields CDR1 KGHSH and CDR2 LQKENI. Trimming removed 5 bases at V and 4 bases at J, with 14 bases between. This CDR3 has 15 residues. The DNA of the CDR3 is TGTGCCAGCTCAGCGGGGTCGACCACCACCGGGGAGCTGTTTTTT. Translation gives CASSAGSTTTGELFF.

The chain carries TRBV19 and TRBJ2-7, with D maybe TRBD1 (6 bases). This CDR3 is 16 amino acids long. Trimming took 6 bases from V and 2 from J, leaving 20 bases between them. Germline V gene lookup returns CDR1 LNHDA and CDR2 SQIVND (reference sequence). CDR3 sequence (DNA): TGTGCCAGTAGCGATCTCACCGGGACACTAGCCTACGAGCAGTACTTC. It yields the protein CASSDLTGTLAYEQYF.

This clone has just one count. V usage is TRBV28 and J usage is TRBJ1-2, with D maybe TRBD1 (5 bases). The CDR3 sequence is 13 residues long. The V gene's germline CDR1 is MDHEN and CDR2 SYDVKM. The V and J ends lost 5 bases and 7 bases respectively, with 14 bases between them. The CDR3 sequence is CASSLIQGGGYTF. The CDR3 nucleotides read TGTGCCAGCAGTCTGATTCAGGGTGGTGGCTACACCTTC.

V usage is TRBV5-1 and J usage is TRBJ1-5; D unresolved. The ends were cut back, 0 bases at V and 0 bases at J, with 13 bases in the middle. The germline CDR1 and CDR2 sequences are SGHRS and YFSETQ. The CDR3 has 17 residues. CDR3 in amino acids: CASSLEATGSSNQPQHF. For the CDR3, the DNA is TGCGCCAGCAGCTTGGAGGCGACCGGGAGTAGCAATCAGCCCCAGCATTTT.